The 28 T cell receptor beta chains presented below share a single source sample, sequenced in a study of T-cell reconstitution after alpha-beta-depleted transplantation in children. TCRbeta library construction was performed incorporating unique molecular identifiers. TCRdb analysed the PCR reads with MiXCR anew, one entry per CDR3 protein. This table has hundreds of thousands of distinct CDR3 sequences, less than 15% appearing once. The sequencing here drew on PBMCs, taken from the stem cell graft. The receptors were sampled from a human donor who donated a stem cell graft to a child with Fanconi anemia.

This chain connects TRBV29-1 to TRBJ1-1; maybe TRBD1 (5 bases). Per the germline V gene, CDR1 is SQVTM and CDR2 is ANQGSEA. The V and J ends lost 6 bases and 4 bases respectively, with 21 bases between them. The CDR3 totals 15 residues. DNA of the CDR3: TGCAGCGTCCAAGGAGGAGGTGGCAGGGTCACTGAAGCTTTCTTT. The encoded protein is CSVQGGGGRVTEAFF. Drawing the rest from reference TRBV29-1 and TRBJ1-1, the complete variable domain is SAVISQKPSRDICQRGTSLTIQCQVDSQVTMMFWYRQQPGQSLTLIATANQGSEATYESGFVIDKFPISRPNLTFSTLTVSNMSPEDSSIYLCSVQGGGGRVTEAFFGQGTRLTVV.

This clonotype was seen a handful of times. The chain is built from TRBV28 and TRBJ1-1, with D possibly matching TRBD1 (6 bases). The CDR3 extends over 15 amino acids. Germline V gene data show CDR1 as MDHEN and CDR2 as SYDVKM. Trimming took 6 bases from V and 0 from J, leaving 14 bases between them. The CDR3 here is CASRVWGPMNTEAFF. Written as DNA, the CDR3 is TGTGCCAGCAGGGTTTGGGGGCCCATGAACACTGAAGCTTTCTTT.

J is TRBJ1-1 and V is TRBV30; the D gene is possibly TRBD1 (5 bases). CDR1 is GTSNPN and CDR2 is SVGIG in the germline V gene (reference sequence). The CDR3 totals 12 residues. The CDR3 coding sequence is TGTGGTGGGGCAGGATGGGACACTGAAGCTTTCTTT. It specifies CGGAGWDTEAFF.

This clonotype was seen many times. The genes are TRBV5-1 and TRBJ2-5, with 7 bases identical to TRBD1. CDR1 is SGHRS, CDR2 YFSETQ, per germline. V trimming: 4 bases; J trimming: 5 bases; junction bases outside the gene matches: 8. CDR3 length equals 14 residues. The CDR3 loop reads CASSLGQSGETQYF. CDR3 in DNA: TGCGCCAGCAGCCTGGGACAGTCGGGGGAGACCCAGTACTTC.

On this clonotype itself: A read error may account for a junction end that differs from germline. This chain's CDR3 is CAVDKSGAAGNAEAFF. The CDR3 nucleotides read TGTGCCGTAGACAAGTCGGGAGCGGCCGGGAACGCTGAAGCTTTCTTT. V gene TRBV15 combines with J gene TRBJ1-1; no clear D. Germline CDR1 and CDR2: LNHNV and YYDKDF (reference sequence). The CDR3 spans 16 residues.

This clonotype has more than one count but fewer than ten. The chain has TRBV7-8 and TRBJ2-7; D possibly corresponds to TRBD2 (7 bases). CDR1 and CDR2 from the germline V gene are SGHVS and FQNEAQ. Trimming stripped 0 bases from V and 8 bases from J, with 14 bases between. The CDR3 consists of 14 residues. CDR3 coding DNA: TGTGCCAGCAGCTTAGCGGGGGGGGCCAGTAAGCAGTACTTC. Translation gives CASSLAGGASKQYF.

The sample holds a few counts of this clonotype. The junction does not match germline at one end; this may be a read error. The J gene is TRBJ2-1, the V gene TRBV7-7; D might be TRBD2 (6 bases). The length of the CDR3 is 13 residues. CDR1 and CDR2 (germline): SSHAT, FNYEAQ (reference sequence). In nucleotides, the CDR3 is TGTGCTAGCAGCTTAAGCGGGCCAAATGAGCAGTTCTTC. This translates into CASSLSGPNEQFF.

This chain connects TRBV7-2 to TRBJ2-3; 7 nucleotides align to TRBD2. The germline V gene has CDR1 SGHTA and CDR2 FQGNSA. With 5 bases clipped from V and 1 base from J, the junction kept 12 bases outside the gene matches. This CDR3 has 17 residues. This chain's CDR3 is CASSTAVGGMGTDTQYF. CDR3 bases: TGTGCCAGCAGCACCGCAGTGGGGGGGATGGGCACAGATACGCAGTATTTT.

This clonotype was detected only a few times. This rearrangement joins TRBV5-1 to TRBJ1-2, with D tentatively TRBD1 (5 bases). V was cut by 3 bases and J by 3 bases, with 9 bases left in between. The V gene's germline CDR1 is SGHRS and CDR2 YFSETQ. The CDR3 spans 13 residues. The CDR3 here is CASSSDSYYGYTF. The CDR3 DNA reads as TGCGCCAGCAGCTCTGACAGCTACTATGGCTACACCTTC.

V and J are TRBV7-2 and TRBJ1-6; D is undetermined. Looked up from germline, CDR1 is SGHTA and CDR2 is FQGNSA. V lost 5 bases to trimming and J lost 8 bases, with 13 bases between them. The CDR3 spans 14 residues. Here the CDR3 DNA reads TGTGCCAGCAGCCCCCGGTCGAGGGATTCACCCCTCCACTTT. It yields the protein CASSPRSRDSPLHF.

This clonotype was recorded many times. This sequence joins TRBV10-3 and TRBJ2-3; 7 bases are shared with TRBD2. V shed 1 base, J shed 1 base, and the junction held 2 bases outside the gene matches. The CDR3 has 15 amino acids. The V gene's germline CDR1 is ENHRY and CDR2 SYGVKD. The chain's CDR3 is CAISEWSGGTDTQYF. CDR3 nucleotide sequence: TGTGCCATCAGTGAGTGGAGCGGGGGCACAGATACGCAGTATTTT.

The table lists this clonotype with a count of one. V gene TRBV29-1 combines with J gene TRBJ2-3, with D unclear. In germline, CDR1 is SQVTM, CDR2 ANQGSEA. CDR3 length: 12 amino acids. V was pared by 4 bases and J by 4 bases, with 9 bases between. The CDR3 is CSVGATSDTQYF. Here the CDR3 DNA reads TGCAGCGTTGGGGCTACCTCAGATACGCAGTATTTT.

This clonotype has a count of ten or more. The chain recombines TRBV5-4 with TRBJ2-4, with D possibly called TRBD1 or TRBD2 (5 bases each). Germline-derived CDR1 and CDR2 are SGHNT and YYREEE (reference sequence). V was clipped by 3 bases and J by 6 bases, with 10 bases between them. The CDR3 runs to 13 residues. CDR3 in DNA: TGTGCCAGCAGCTCTGAGAGGGGAAACATTCAGTACTTC. Translated: CASSSERGNIQYF.

This clonotype was detected ten times or more. The chain is built from TRBV7-9 and TRBJ1-2; no definite D call. The CDR3 covers 15 residues. Per the germline V gene, CDR1 is SEHNR and CDR2 is FQNEAQ (reference sequence). The germline V and J ends were trimmed by 1 base and 4 bases, with 13 bases remaining between them. CDR3 sequence reads: CASSLGTEMSYGYTF. The CDR3 bases are TGTGCCAGCAGCTTAGGCACAGAGATGAGCTATGGCTACACCTTC.

This chain links TRBV4-3 with TRBJ2-5; TRBD2 matches 11 bases. CDR3 length equals 18 residues. The junction had 14 bases not matched to a gene; V was cut back by 1 base and J by 7 bases. The germline gives CDR1 LGHNA, CDR2 YSLEER. Here the CDR3 reads CASSQAVAGGTSSGTQYF. The CDR3 coding sequence is TGCGCCAGCAGCCAAGCTGTAGCGGGGGGGACCTCGAGTGGGACCCAGTACTTC.

This clonotype was seen only a few times. The genes are TRBV7-2 and TRBJ2-5; 8 bases are a match to TRBD1. Unmatched junction bases numbered 6, after V lost 6 bases and J lost 3 bases. CDR1 is SGHTA and CDR2 is FQGNSA in the germline V gene. The CDR3 totals 14 residues. The CDR3, as DNA: TGTGCCAGCAGACGAGCAGGGGGCGAAGAGACCCAGTACTTC. It is translated as CASRRAGGEETQYF.

This clonotype appeared many times. V gene TRBV20-1 combines with J gene TRBJ1-1, with D tentatively TRBD1 (6 bases). The germline gives CDR1 DFQATT, CDR2 SNEGSKA (reference sequence). V lost 5 bases, J lost 1 base, and 14 bases lay in between. This CDR3 region has 14 residues. The CDR3 here is CSADPWGANTEAFF. CDR3 DNA sequence: TGCAGTGCTGACCCTTGGGGGGCGAACACTGAAGCTTTCTTT.

This clonotype was picked up a small number of times. This chain links TRBV19 with TRBJ1-2; the D is unclear. Trimming removed 1 base from V and 7 bases from J, with 10 bases in between. Per germline, CDR1 LNHDA and CDR2 SQIVND (reference sequence). The CDR3 length is 13 residues. CDR3 nucleotide sequence: TGTGCCAGTAGTATAGGGACGGTTCCTGGCTACACCTTC. Its translation: CASSIGTVPGYTF.

This chain joins TRBV20-1 and TRBJ2-3; 13 bases align to TRBD2. The CDR3 is 14 amino acids. J gave up 4 bases and V 6 bases, and 4 bases lay outside the gene matches. The germline V gene has CDR1 DFQATT and CDR2 SNEGSKA (reference sequence). The DNA for the CDR3 is TGCAGTGCCACTAGCGGGGGGGCAGCAGATACGCAGTATTTT. This gives the protein CSATSGGAADTQYF.

This clonotype was counted only a few times. The CDR3: CASNGGGEQFF. CDR3 sequence (DNA): TGTGCCAGCAACGGAGGAGGTGAGCAGTTCTTC. V usage is TRBV6-5 and J usage is TRBJ2-1; TRBD2 might be the D (5 bases). Trimming left V 7 bases short and J 9 bases short, with 10 bases between. This CDR3 has 11 residues. Germline V lookup: CDR1 MNHEY, CDR2 SVGAGI.

V usage is TRBV19 and J usage is TRBJ1-5; a weak D match, TRBD1 (6 bases). Germline CDR1 reads LNHDA; CDR2 reads SQIVND (reference sequence). The CDR3 spans 15 residues. V lost 8 bases and J 2 bases, leaving 16 bases between the germline ends. The CDR3 coding sequence is TGTGCCAGTGGAACCCGTCGACAGGGCAATCAGCCCCAGCATTTT. Translated, it gives CASGTRRQGNQPQHF.

This clonotype was recorded a few times. The chain carries TRBV12-3 or TRBV12-4 and TRBJ2-7, with 7 positions matching TRBD1. The CDR3 sequence is 13 residues long. V was clipped by 4 bases and J by 3 bases; unmatched bases: 3. This chain's CDR3 is CASSSTGVYEQYF. CDR3 DNA sequence: TGTGCCAGCAGTTCAACAGGGGTCTACGAGCAGTACTTC.

A few counts support this clonotype. The rearrangement joins TRBV4-3 to TRBJ1-2; D remains unclear. Germline CDR1 is LGHNA and CDR2 is YSLEER. The CDR3 length is 14 residues. V shed 1 base and J shed 2 bases, with 8 bases lying between them. The CDR3 region is CASSQASQNYGYTF. CDR3 in DNA: TGCGCCAGCAGCCAAGCAAGTCAGAACTATGGCTACACCTTC.

In its sample, this clonotype was seen a few times. The CDR3 bases are TGCGCCAGCAGCCCCGGGACTGACGATTCCTATGGCTACACCTTC. This encodes CASSPGTDDSYGYTF. The V and J genes are TRBV5-1 and TRBJ1-2, with D possibly matching TRBD1 (5 bases). This CDR3 is 15 amino acids long. Germline CDR1 and CDR2: SGHRS and YFSETQ. The germline V and J ends were trimmed by 4 bases and 4 bases, with 17 bases remaining between them. Drawing the rest from reference TRBV5-1 and TRBJ1-2, the complete variable domain is KAGVTQTPRYLIKTRGQQVTLSCSPISGHRSVSWYQQTPGQGLQFLFEYFSETQRNKGNFPGRFSGRQFSNSRSEMNVSTLELGDSALYLCASSPGTDDSYGYTFGSGTRLTVV.

This clonotype appeared many times. The chain recombines TRBV5-6 with TRBJ2-1, with D uncertain. Deletions cut 4 bases from V and 10 bases from J, with 9 bases between. CDR1 is SGHDT, CDR2 YYEEEE, per germline. This CDR3 is 11 amino acids long. CDR3 residues: CASSLKNEQFF. The CDR3 region has the DNA TGTGCCAGCAGCCTTAAGAACGAGCAGTTCTTC.

Comment on this clonotype: Since no conserved phenylalanine or tryptophan closes the CDR3, a read error is the likely cause. The chain combines TRBV5-6 with TRBJ1-1; D gene uncertain. The germline V gene has CDR1 SGHDT and CDR2 YYEEEE. Trimming took 3 bases from V and 10 from J, leaving 13 bases between them. The CDR3 is 12 residues long. Here the CDR3 DNA reads TGTGCCAGCAGCTGGGTTGGAATTGGAGCTTTCTGT. Protein sequence: CASSWVGIGAFC.

This rearrangement joins TRBV19 to TRBJ2-1; D could derive from TRBD1 or TRBD2 (5 bases each). Trimming removed 6 bases from V and 4 bases from J, with 19 bases in between. The CDR3 is 16 residues long. CDR1 is LNHDA and CDR2 is SQIVND in the germline V gene (reference sequence). As DNA, the CDR3 is TGTGCCAGTAGGCCCCCCCTCGGGACGGGTTACAATGAGCAGTTCTTC. Its protein is CASRPPLGTGYNEQFF.

This clonotype has only a few counts. The V call is TRBV15, the J call TRBJ2-7; TRBD2 matches at 8 bases. CDR3 length: 14 amino acids. The germline V gene has CDR1 LNHNV and CDR2 YYDKDF (reference sequence). The trim removed 5 bases at V and 4 bases at J, leaving 7 bases unmatched. CDR3 bases: TGTGCCACCAGCCCCGGGGGGGCGGGGTACGAGCAGTACGTC. Protein: CATSPGGAGYEQYV.